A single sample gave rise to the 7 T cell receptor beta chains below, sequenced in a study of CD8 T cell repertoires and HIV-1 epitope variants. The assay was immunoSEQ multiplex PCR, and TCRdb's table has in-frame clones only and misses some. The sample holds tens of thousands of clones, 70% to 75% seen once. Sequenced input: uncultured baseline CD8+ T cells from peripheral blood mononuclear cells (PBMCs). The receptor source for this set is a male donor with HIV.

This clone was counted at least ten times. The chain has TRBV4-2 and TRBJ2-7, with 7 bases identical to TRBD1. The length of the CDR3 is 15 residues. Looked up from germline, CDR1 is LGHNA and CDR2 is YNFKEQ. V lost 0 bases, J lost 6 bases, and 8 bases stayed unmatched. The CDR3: CASSQDNRGIAEQYF. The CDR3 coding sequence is TGTGCCAGCAGCCAAGATAACAGGGGAATAGCCGAGCAGTACTTC.

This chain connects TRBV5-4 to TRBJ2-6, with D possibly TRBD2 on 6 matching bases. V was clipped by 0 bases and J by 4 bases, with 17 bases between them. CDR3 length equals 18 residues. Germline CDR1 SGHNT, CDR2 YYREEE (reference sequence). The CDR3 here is CASSLGLLAGLGANVLTF. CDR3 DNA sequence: TGTGCCAGCAGCTTGGGTCTCTTGGCGGGACTGGGGGCCAACGTCCTGACTTTC. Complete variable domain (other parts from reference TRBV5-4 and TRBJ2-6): ETGVTQSPTHLIKTRGQQVTLRCSSQSGHNTVSWYQQALGQGPQFIFQYYREEENGRGNFPPRFSGLQFPNYSSELNVNALELDDSALYLCASSLGLLAGLGANVLTFGAGSRLTVL.

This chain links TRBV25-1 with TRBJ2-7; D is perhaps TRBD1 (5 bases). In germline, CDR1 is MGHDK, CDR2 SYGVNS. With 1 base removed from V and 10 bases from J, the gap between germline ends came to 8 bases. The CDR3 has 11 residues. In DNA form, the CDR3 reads TGTGCCAGCAGTGAATCGAGGACACAGTACTTC. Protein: CASSESRTQYF.

CDR3 sequence (DNA): TGTGCCAGCAGGGGGGCCGGGACTAGTAACGAGCAGTACTTC. Its protein product is CASRGAGTSNEQYF. The V gene is TRBV28, the J gene TRBJ2-7; 8 nucleotides align to TRBD2. With V trimmed by 6 bases and J by 5 bases, 9 bases remained unmatched. In germline, CDR1 is MDHEN, CDR2 SYDVKM. The CDR3 has 14 amino acids.

The CDR3 is CASTTGPPKDEQYF. In nucleotides, the CDR3 is TGTGCCAGCACTACGGGTCCCCCAAAGGACGAGCAGTACTTC. V and J are TRBV6-1 and TRBJ2-7; D ambiguous. Trimming took 7 bases from V and 5 from J, leaving 18 bases between them. The CDR3 runs 14 residues. The germline CDR1 and CDR2 sequences are MNHNS and SASEGT.

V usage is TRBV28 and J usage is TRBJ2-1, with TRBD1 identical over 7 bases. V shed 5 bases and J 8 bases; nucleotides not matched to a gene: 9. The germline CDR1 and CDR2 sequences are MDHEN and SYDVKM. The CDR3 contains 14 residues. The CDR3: CASSLHRGGYEQFF. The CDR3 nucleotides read TGTGCCAGCAGTCTACACAGGGGCGGGTATGAGCAGTTCTTC. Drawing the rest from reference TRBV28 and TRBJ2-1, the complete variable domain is DVKVTQSSRYLVKRTGEKVFLECVQDMDHENMFWYRQDPGLGLRLIYFSYDVKMKEKGDIPEGYSVSREKKERFSLILESASTNQTSMYLCASSLHRGGYEQFFGPGTRLTVL.

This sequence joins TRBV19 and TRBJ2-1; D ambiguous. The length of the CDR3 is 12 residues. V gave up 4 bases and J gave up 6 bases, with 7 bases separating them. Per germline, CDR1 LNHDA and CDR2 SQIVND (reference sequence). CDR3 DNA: TGTGCCAGTAGTACCGGCGGCAATGAGCAGTTCTTC. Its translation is CASSTGGNEQFF.